This T cell receptor beta chain was found in a study of blood T cell repertoires in COVID-19. Study context: PBMCs, B-cell-depleted T cells, or T cells were the source of the cDNA or gDNA that made up the material.

Authors' processing steps: Reference gene primer amplification yielded estimated nucleated cell counts. Sequencing was performed with immunoSEQ multiplex PCR; in TCRdb, only in-frame clones are kept and a portion is missing. For V, J and clone size, that table is used; D and trimming come from the DNA. The repertoire holds some 250,000 clones, with about nine tenths as singletons. Trimming took 6 bases from V and 2 from J, leaving 14 bases between them. Germline V gene data show CDR1 as LNHDA and CDR2 as SQIVND (reference sequence). The length of the CDR3 is 15 residues. This TCR was recovered from a human donor in a cohort exposed to, infected with or recovered from COVID-19 (not recorded which). The donor label of this sample is uncertain. The chain has TRBV19 and TRBJ1-5, with D possibly TRBD1 on 6 matching bases. Sequenced material: PBMCs or T cells enriched from blood (not recorded which). CDR3 residues: CASSLGSGGNQPQHF. The CDR3 DNA reads TGTGCCAGTAGCCTAGGGTCAGGGGGCAATCAGCCCCAGCATTTT.